Presented here are 11 T cell receptor beta chains from one specimen sequenced in a study of cytomegalovirus exposure and HLA in healthy donors. PCR primers comprised 60 Vbeta and 13 Jbeta primers. The assay was immunoSEQ multiplex PCR, and TCRdb's table has in-frame clones only and misses some. The table records fewer than 250,000 clones, 60% to 80% of them present only once. The sequenced material came from PBMCs. These receptors all come from a male donor in good health and CMV-seronegative.

This chain joins TRBV27 and TRBJ2-3; tentative D call: TRBD2 (6 bases). Germline values: CDR1 MNHEY, CDR2 SMNVEV (reference sequence). This CDR3 contains 16 residues. V was clipped by 7 bases and J by 5 bases, with 22 bases between them. CDR3 residues: CASTLGGDSRGDTQYF. The CDR3 DNA is TGTGCCAGCACCTTGGGCGGGGACTCGAGGGGAGATACGCAGTATTTT.

The J gene is TRBJ2-1, the V gene TRBV18; D is possibly TRBD1 (7 bases). With 2 bases removed from V and 2 bases from J, the gap between germline ends came to 10 bases. The germline V gene encodes CDR1 KGHSH and CDR2 LQKENI. The CDR3 length is 15 residues. The CDR3 is CASSPDREAYNEQFF. CDR3 bases: TGTGCCAGCTCACCAGACAGGGAGGCCTACAATGAGCAGTTCTTC.

J is TRBJ1-3 and V is TRBV7-8; TRBD1 might be the D (5 bases). The CDR3 sequence is 17 residues long. Germline V gene data show CDR1 as SGHVS and CDR2 as FQNEAQ. The germline V and J ends were trimmed by 1 base and 2 bases, with 15 bases remaining between them. The CDR3 spells CASSLVGEGMPGNTIYF. CDR3 DNA sequence: TGTGCCAGCAGCTTAGTGGGGGAGGGAATGCCTGGAAACACCATATATTTT. The entire variable domain, with the rest obtained from reference TRBV7-8 and TRBJ1-3, is as follows: GAGVSQSPRYKVAKRGQDVALRCDPISGHVSLFWYQQALGQGPEFLTYFQNEAQLDKSGLPSDRFFAERPEGSVSTLKIQRTQQEDSAVYLCASSLVGEGMPGNTIYFGEGSWLTVV.

The chain links TRBV28 to TRBJ2-2, with 10 bases that match TRBD1. The CDR3 is 17 amino acids. The germline gives CDR1 MDHEN, CDR2 SYDVKM. The ends lost 3 bases at V and 5 bases at J; junction bases unmatched: 9. The CDR3 sequence is CASSFYLPGQGTGELFF. CDR3 bases: TGTGCCAGCAGTTTCTACCTTCCGGGACAGGGGACCGGGGAGCTGTTTTTT.

This sequence joins TRBV15 and TRBJ2-7; D remains ambiguous. V was pared by 3 bases and J by 6 bases, with 6 bases between. The CDR3 is made up of 11 amino acids. The germline CDR1 and CDR2 sequences are LNHNV and YYDKDF (reference sequence). For the CDR3, the DNA is TGTGCCACCAGCAGTGCCAGCGAGCAGTACTTC. Protein: CATSSASEQYF.

This clone was counted only a few times. J is TRBJ2-1 and V is TRBV9, with D possibly being TRBD1 (7 bases). V was trimmed by 4 bases and J by 8 bases, leaving 22 bases between them. Germline CDR1 is SGDLS and CDR2 is YYNGEE. The CDR3 has 16 residues. CDR3 nucleotide sequence: TGTGCCAGCAGCTACTCGGCGGGACAGAGCGGCGATGAGCAGTTCTTC. It yields the protein CASSYSAGQSGDEQFF.

As concerns this clone: Other DNA sequences in the sample encode the same CDR3. The genes are TRBV19 and TRBJ1-5; 9 bases are a match to TRBD1. Germline values: CDR1 LNHDA, CDR2 SQIVND (reference sequence). This CDR3 is 14 amino acids long. V shed 6 bases, J shed 2 bases, and the junction held 2 bases outside the gene matches. Written as DNA, the CDR3 is TGTGCCAGTAGAACAGGGGGCCGCAATCAGCCCCAGCATTTT. This sequence encodes CASRTGGRNQPQHF.

This clone was picked up a small number of times. The gene calls are TRBV27 and TRBJ2-5; TRBD1 matches 10 bases. The junction had 14 bases not matched to a gene; V was cut back by 11 bases and J by 5 bases. CDR3 length: 15 amino acids. Germline CDR1 and CDR2: MNHEY and SMNVEV (reference sequence). The CDR3 spells CAPTGGTGDDETQYF. DNA for the CDR3: TGTGCCCCCACCGGGGGGACAGGGGACGATGAGACCCAGTACTTC.

The V gene is TRBV5-1, the J gene TRBJ2-7; 11 nucleotides align to TRBD2. The germline gives CDR1 SGHRS, CDR2 YFSETQ. CDR3 length: 17 residues. With V trimmed by 0 bases and J by 3 bases, 8 bases remained unmatched. CDR3 sequence reads: CASSLDPSGGIVYEQYF. The CDR3 DNA sequence: TGCGCCAGCAGCTTGGACCCTAGCGGGGGGATTGTCTACGAGCAGTACTTC.

The chain uses TRBV25-1 and TRBJ1-4; perhaps TRBD1 as D (5 bases). Germline lookup yields CDR1 MGHDK and CDR2 SYGVNS. V shed 2 bases and J shed 8 bases, with 15 bases lying between them. The CDR3 runs 15 residues. DNA for the CDR3: TGTGCCAGCAGTGAACCGAAGCAGGGTGGGGAAAAACTGTTTTTT. Amino acid sequence: CASSEPKQGGEKLFF.

This sequence joins TRBV7-9 and TRBJ2-3; 9 bases are a match to TRBD2. J lost 3 bases, V lost 10 bases, and 8 bases had no gene match. The CDR3 sequence is 14 residues long. The V gene's germline CDR1 is SEHNR and CDR2 FQNEAQ (reference sequence). For the CDR3, the DNA is TGTGCCACCGCCGGGACTAGCTCAACAGATACGCAGTATTTT. This translates into CATAGTSSTDTQYF.